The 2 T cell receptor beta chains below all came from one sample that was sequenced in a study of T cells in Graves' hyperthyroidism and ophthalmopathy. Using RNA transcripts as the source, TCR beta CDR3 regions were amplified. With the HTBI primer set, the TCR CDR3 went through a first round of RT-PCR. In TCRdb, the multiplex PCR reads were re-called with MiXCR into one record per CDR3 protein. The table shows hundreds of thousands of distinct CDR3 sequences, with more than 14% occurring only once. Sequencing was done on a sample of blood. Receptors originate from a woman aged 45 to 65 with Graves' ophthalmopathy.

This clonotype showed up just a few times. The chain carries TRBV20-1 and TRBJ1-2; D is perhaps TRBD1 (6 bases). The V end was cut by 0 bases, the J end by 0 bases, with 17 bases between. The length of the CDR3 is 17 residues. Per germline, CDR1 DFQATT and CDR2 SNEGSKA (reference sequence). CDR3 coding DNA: TGCAGTGCTAGAGATGAGGACAGCGGTTTGGCTAACTATGGCTACACCTTC. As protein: CSARDEDSGLANYGYTF.

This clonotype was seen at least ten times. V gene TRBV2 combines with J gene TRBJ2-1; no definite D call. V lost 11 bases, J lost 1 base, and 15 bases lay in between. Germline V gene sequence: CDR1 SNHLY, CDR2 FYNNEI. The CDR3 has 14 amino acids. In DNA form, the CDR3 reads TGTGCCCGAAACGACCAGAAGTCCTACAATGAGCAGTTCTTC. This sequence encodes CARNDQKSYNEQFF.